The present T cell receptor beta chain was sequenced within a study of T cell repertoires in cytomegalovirus infection. This clonotype has a count of ten or more. What it binds is unknown. Using its own MiXCR run on the reads, TCRdb lists one record per CDR3 protein. This table has approximately 1,000,000 distinct CDR3 sequences, around 30% appearing once. Study-level results: HLA-C-restricted CMV-specific TCR beta clonotypes were dominant in the ex vivo response.

The CDR3 sequence is 14 residues long. Trimming removed 1 base at V and 0 bases at J, with 6 bases between. Germline loops: CDR1 LNHDA, CDR2 SQIVND (reference sequence). The chain couples TRBV19 to TRBJ1-2; no reliable D call. Specimen: cultured CD8+ T cells from PBMCs, collected from culture after CMV antigen stimulation. This receptor was identified in a human donor in good health (CMV status not recorded). Some clones in this sample may be carry-over from other donors' samples. CDR3 loop: CASSIADTNYGYTF. Written as DNA, the CDR3 is TGTGCCAGTAGTATAGCAGATACTAACTATGGCTACACCTTC.